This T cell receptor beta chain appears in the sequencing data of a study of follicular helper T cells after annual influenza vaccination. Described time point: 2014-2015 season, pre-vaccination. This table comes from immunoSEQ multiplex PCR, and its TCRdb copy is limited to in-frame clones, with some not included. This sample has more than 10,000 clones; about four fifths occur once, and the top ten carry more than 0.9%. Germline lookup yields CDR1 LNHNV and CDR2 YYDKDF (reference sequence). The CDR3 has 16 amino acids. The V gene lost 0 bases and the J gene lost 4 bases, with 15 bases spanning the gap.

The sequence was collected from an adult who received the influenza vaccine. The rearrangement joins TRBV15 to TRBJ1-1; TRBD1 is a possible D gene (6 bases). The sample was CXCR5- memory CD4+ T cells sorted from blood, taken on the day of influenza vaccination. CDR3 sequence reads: CATSRDQSSGATEAFF. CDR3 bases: TGTGCCACCAGCAGAGATCAATCATCAGGGGCCACTGAAGCTTTCTTT. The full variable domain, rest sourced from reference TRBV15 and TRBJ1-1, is DAMVIQNPRYQVTQFGKPVTLSCSQTLNHNVMYWYQQKSSQAPKLLFHYYDKDFNNEADTPDNFQSRRPNTSFCFLDIRSPGLGDTAMYLCATSRDQSSGATEAFFGQGTRLTVV.